The rows below give T cell receptor beta chains drawn from one sample of a study of technical replicates of blood from several donors. The protocol was immunoSEQ multiplex PCR, while the TCRdb copy is restricted to in-frame clones and leaves out a portion. Of around 70,000 clones in the sample, around 97% were seen once. Sequenced sample: T cells isolated from PBMCs. These TCRs come from a human donor in good health. Both conserved end residues are part of each CDR3. The D gene is left open where the match is weak. Rows may omit the clone size; those that give it use once, few, many or a size class.

TRBD1	TRBV12-5	TRBJ1-5	NA	TGTGCTAGTGGTTTGAACACCGGACAGGGAAGGGGTCAGCCCCAGCATTTT	CASGLNTGQGRGQPQHF
NA	TRBV30	TRBJ1-5	NA	TGTGCCTGGGACATTAACAATCAGCCCCAGCATTTT	CAWDINNQPQHF
NA	TRBV7-2	TRBJ1-2	NA	TGTGCCAGCAGCGGGAGGACGGGTTCTAACTATGGCTACACCTTC	CASSGRTGSNYGYTF
TRBD2	TRBV10-3	TRBJ2-2	NA	TGTGCCATCAAAGGCGGGAGGGCCGGGGAGCTGTTTTTT	CAIKGGRAGELFF
TRBD1	TRBV5-1	TRBJ1-2	NA	TGCGCCAGCAGCATAACGGGACAGATTAACTATGGCTACACCTTC	CASSITGQINYGYTF
NA	TRBV30	TRBJ1-4	NA	TGTGCCTGGAACCCCAGGGCAAGGGGTGAAAAACTGTTTTTT	CAWNPRARGEKLFF
NA	TRBV5-6	TRBJ2-1	NA	TGTGCCAGCAGCTTGATATACGGGAGTAAAAATGAGCAGTTCTTC	CASSLIYGSKNEQFF
NA	TRBV7-9	TRBJ1-1	NA	TGTGCCAGCAGCTTAGCAGGGAGAACTGAAGCTTTCTTT	CASSLAGRTEAFF
TRBD2	TRBV5-6	TRBJ2-5	NA	TGTGCCAGCAGCCGCCTGACTAGCGGCCAAGAGACCCAGTACTTC	CASSRLTSGQETQYF
NA	TRBV29-1	TRBJ2-3	NA	TGCAGCGTTAGTTCCTACACAGATACGCAGTATTTT	CSVSSYTDTQYF
TRBD1	TRBV6-1	TRBJ1-2	NA	TGTGCCAGCAGGCAGGGACAGTTCTATGGCTACACCTTC	CASRQGQFYGYTF
NA	TRBV27	TRBJ1-2	NA	TGTGCCAGCAGTCCTAGGATGGAGTCGAGTGGCTACACCTTC	CASSPRMESSGYTF
NA	TRBV9	TRBJ2-3	NA	TGTGCCAGCAGCGTAGGCAGACTCACAGATACGCAGTATTTT	CASSVGRLTDTQYF
TRBD1	TRBV7-9	TRBJ2-3	NA	TGTGCCAGCAGCCTAGGACAGGGGGCTTTTTCAGATACGCAGTATTTT	CASSLGQGAFSDTQYF
NA	TRBV9	TRBJ1-5	NA	TGTGCCAGCAGCGTATATGGGGGCGGACAGCCCCAGCATTTT	CASSVYGGGQPQHF
NA	TRBV7-8	TRBJ1-5	NA	TGTGCCAGCAGCTTGAGAGGGAATCAGCCCCAGCATTTT	CASSLRGNQPQHF
TRBD1	TRBV5-1	TRBJ2-5	NA	TGCGCCAGCAGCTTGACGCCAGGGGGTATCGAGACCCAGTACTTC	CASSLTPGGIETQYF
NA	TRBV4-1	TRBJ2-6	NA	TGCGCCAGCAGCCAAGTAGTCTCTGGGGCCAACGTCCTGACTTTC	CASSQVVSGANVLTF
NA	TRBV19	TRBJ2-7	NA	TGTGCCAGTAGTATAGATTTGACAGCGTCCTACGAGCAGTACTTC	CASSIDLTASYEQYF
TRBD2	TRBV5-4	TRBJ2-7	NA	TGTGCCAGCAGCTCTAGCGGGAGATCCTACGAGCAGTACTTC	CASSSSGRSYEQYF
TRBD1	TRBV19	TRBJ1-1	NA	TGTGCCAGTATCTTCCAGGGGGTGAACACTGAAGCTTTCTTT	CASIFQGVNTEAFF
NA	TRBV29-1	TRBJ1-1	few	TGCAGCGTTCTCCTGGGTGAGAGGACTGAAGCTTTCTTT	CSVLLGERTEAFF
TRBD2	TRBV14	TRBJ2-3	few	TGTGCCAGCAGCGGGAAACTAGCGGGAGGAGGGGATACGCAGTATTTT	CASSGKLAGGGDTQYF
TRBD1	TRBV28	TRBJ1-2	NA	TGTGCCAGCAGTTTGGACAGGGGGCGAGTCTATGGCTACACCTTC	CASSLDRGRVYGYTF
TRBD2	TRBV5-8	TRBJ2-1	NA	TGTGCCAGCAGCTACGGACTAGCGGGAAAGTTCTTC	CASSYGLAGKFF
TRBD1	TRBV27	TRBJ1-2	NA	TGTGCCAGCAGTTTATATTTCGGGACAGGGGGCTTAGTCGGCGGCTACACCTTC	CASSLYFGTGGLVGGYTF
TRBD2	TRBV10-2	TRBJ2-7	once	TGCGCCAGCGGGAGCGGGAGCTCCTACGAGCAGTACTTC	CASGSGSSYEQYF
TRBD1	TRBV28	TRBJ2-5	NA	TGTGCCAGCAGTTTTGACAGGGCCACTGTAGAGACCCAGTACTTC	CASSFDRATVETQYF
NA	TRBV6-5	TRBJ2-7	NA	TGTGCCAGCAGGGCGGAGGGGGCAGGGGAGCAGTACTTC	CASRAEGAGEQYF
TRBD2	TRBV5-1	TRBJ2-3	NA	TGCGCCAGCAGGGGAGATAGCGGGAGGGCCCTCGAGTTAAGCACAGATACGCAGTATTTT	CASRGDSGRALELSTDTQYF
NA	TRBV5-1	TRBJ2-7	NA	TGCGCCAGCAGCCTACAGTACGAGCAGTACTTC	CASSLQYEQYF
NA	TRBV11-2	TRBJ2-1	NA	TGTGCCAGCAGCCTGAGCGGGCCCCACTACAATGAGCAGTTCTTC	CASSLSGPHYNEQFF
TRBD1	TRBV29-1	TRBJ2-7	once	TGCAGCGTTAACGGAGTTGGGACAGTCTCCTGCGAGCAGTACTTC	CSVNGVGTVSCEQYF
NA	TRBV15	TRBJ1-1	NA	TGTGCCACCAGCAGAGAACTCAGGGATTCGGCTTTCTTT	CATSRELRDSAFF
TRBD1	TRBV28	TRBJ2-7	NA	TGTGCCAGCAGGGGGACAGTATCCTACGAGCAGTACTTC	CASRGTVSYEQYF
TRBD1	TRBV7-3	TRBJ2-2	NA	TGTGCCAGCAGCTTCACTCCACAGGGGGTTCACACCGGGGAGCTGTTTTTT	CASSFTPQGVHTGELFF
TRBD1	TRBV6-5	TRBJ1-1	NA	TGTGCCAGCAGTTTCGGGACAGGGGGCACTGAAGCTTTCTTT	CASSFGTGGTEAFF
NA	TRBV7-2	TRBJ1-5	NA	TGTGCCAGCAGCTTGAAGGGACTGAATCAGCCCCAGCATTTT	CASSLKGLNQPQHF
TRBD1	TRBV7-9	TRBJ1-5	NA	TGTGCCAGCAGCCGACAGGGAGGTCAGCCCCAGCATTTT	CASSRQGGQPQHF
TRBD2	TRBV6-1	TRBJ2-5	NA	TGTGCCAGCATCACTAGCGGGAGTTATCAAGAGACCCAGTACTTC	CASITSGSYQETQYF
TRBD1	TRBV11-3	TRBJ1-1	NA	TGTGCCAGCAGCTTTGGGACAGGGGAAGGGGTGGGCGAAGCTTTCTTT	CASSFGTGEGVGEAFF
NA	TRBV4-1	TRBJ2-1	NA	TGCGCCAGCAGCCAAGTGTTATTGCGGGAAGTCCACAATGAGCAGTTCTTC	CASSQVLLREVHNEQFF
NA	TRBV27	TRBJ2-2	NA	TGTGCCAGCAGTTTGGGGCCAGGGGTGAATTCCGGGGAGCTGTTTTTT	CASSLGPGVNSGELFF
TRBD2	TRBV7-9	TRBJ2-3	once	TGTGCCAGCAGGACGGGACTAGCTCTACCGACTAGCACAGATACGCAGTATTTT	CASRTGLALPTSTDTQYF
TRBD1	TRBV27	TRBJ2-2	NA	TGTGCCAGCGCATGGGACAGGAACACCGGGGAGCTGTTTTTT	CASAWDRNTGELFF
NA	TRBV4-3	TRBJ2-7	NA	TGCGCCAGCAGCCAAGAAGAGTTAAGCTCCTACGAGCAGTACTTC	CASSQEELSSYEQYF
TRBD2	TRBV30	TRBJ2-1	NA	TGTGCCTGGAGTAGCGGGAGGGTGAGCTCCTACAATGAGCAGTTCTTC	CAWSSGRVSSYNEQFF
NA	TRBV7-2	TRBJ1-5	NA	TGTGCCAGCAGCTTAGACCCCCCCGACAAAAATAATCAGCCCCAGCATTTT	CASSLDPPDKNNQPQHF
NA	TRBV30	TRBJ2-1	NA	TGTGCCTGGACTGGGAGAGGCCGGGGTGAGCAGTTCTTC	CAWTGRGRGEQFF
NA	TRBV9	TRBJ2-7	NA	TGTGCCAGCAGCGTAGGGGGCCTGGGCTACGAGCAGTACTTC	CASSVGGLGYEQYF
NA	TRBV27	TRBJ1-2	NA	TGTGCCAGCAGTTCCTCCGGACACGGTGGCTACACCTTC	CASSSSGHGGYTF
TRBD2	TRBV4-2	TRBJ2-3	NA	TGTGCCAGCAGCCAGCGACTAGCGGGAGCTTCCACAGATACGCAGTATTTT	CASSQRLAGASTDTQYF
NA	TRBV11-3	TRBJ2-7	NA	TGTGCCAGCAGCTTTCGGGACAATCCCTACGAGCAGTACTTC	CASSFRDNPYEQYF
TRBD2	TRBV7-8	TRBJ2-1	once	TGTGCCAGCAGCTTTCGACTAGCGGGAGGTTTCTTTTACAATGAGCAGTTCTTC	CASSFRLAGGFFYNEQFF
TRBD1	TRBV30	TRBJ2-1	NA	TGTGCCTGGGGGACAGGGAATGAGCAGTTCTTC	CAWGTGNEQFF